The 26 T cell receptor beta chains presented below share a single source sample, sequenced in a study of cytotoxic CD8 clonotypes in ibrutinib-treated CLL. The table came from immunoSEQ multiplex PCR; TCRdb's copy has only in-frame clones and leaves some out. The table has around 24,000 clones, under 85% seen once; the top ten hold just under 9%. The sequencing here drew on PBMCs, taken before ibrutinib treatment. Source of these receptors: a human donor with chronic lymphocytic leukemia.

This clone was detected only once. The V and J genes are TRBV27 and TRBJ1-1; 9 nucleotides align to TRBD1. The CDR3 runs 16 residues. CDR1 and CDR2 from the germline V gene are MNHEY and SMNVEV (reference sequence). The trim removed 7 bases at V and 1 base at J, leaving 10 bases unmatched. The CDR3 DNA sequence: TGTGCCAGCACCCCCGGGACAGGGAGGGAGAACACTGAAGCTTTCTTT. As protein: CASTPGTGRENTEAFF.

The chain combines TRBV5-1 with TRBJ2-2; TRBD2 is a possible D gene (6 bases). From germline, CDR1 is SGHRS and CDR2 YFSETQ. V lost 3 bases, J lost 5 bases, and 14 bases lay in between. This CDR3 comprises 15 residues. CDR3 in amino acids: CASSSRDSWTGELFF. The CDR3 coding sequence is TGCGCCAGCAGCTCCCGGGACTCCTGGACCGGGGAGCTGTTTTTT.

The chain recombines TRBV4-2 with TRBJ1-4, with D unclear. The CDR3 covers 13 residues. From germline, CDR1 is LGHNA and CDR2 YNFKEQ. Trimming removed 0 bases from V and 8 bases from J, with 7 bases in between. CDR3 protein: CASSQDLLEKLFF. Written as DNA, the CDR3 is TGTGCCAGCAGCCAAGATCTTCTGGAAAAACTGTTTTTT.

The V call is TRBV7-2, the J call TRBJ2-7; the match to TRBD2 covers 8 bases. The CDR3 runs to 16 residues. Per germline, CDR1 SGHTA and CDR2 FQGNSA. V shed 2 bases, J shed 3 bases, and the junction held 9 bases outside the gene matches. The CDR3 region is CASSLSSAGAGYEQYF. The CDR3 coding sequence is TGTGCCAGCAGCTTATCTTCAGCGGGGGCGGGCTACGAGCAGTACTTC.

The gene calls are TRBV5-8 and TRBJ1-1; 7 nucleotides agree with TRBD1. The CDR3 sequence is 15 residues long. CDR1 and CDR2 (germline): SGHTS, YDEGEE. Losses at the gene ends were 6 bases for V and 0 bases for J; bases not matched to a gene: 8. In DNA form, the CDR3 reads TGTGCCAGCACCAACATGGACAGGCTGAACACTGAAGCTTTCTTT. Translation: CASTNMDRLNTEAFF.

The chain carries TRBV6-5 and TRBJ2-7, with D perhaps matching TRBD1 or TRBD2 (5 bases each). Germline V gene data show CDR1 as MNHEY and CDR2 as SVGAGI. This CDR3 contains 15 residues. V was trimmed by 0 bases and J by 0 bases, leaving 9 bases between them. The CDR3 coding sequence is TGTGCCAGCAGTTACTCGGTTGGGACCTCCTACGAGCAGTACTTC. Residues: CASSYSVGTSYEQYF.

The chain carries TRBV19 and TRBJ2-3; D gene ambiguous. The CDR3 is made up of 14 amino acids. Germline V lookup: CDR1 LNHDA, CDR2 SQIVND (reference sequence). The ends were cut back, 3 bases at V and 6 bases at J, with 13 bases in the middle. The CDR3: CASSIGPTPDTQYF. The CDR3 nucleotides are TGTGCCAGTAGTATTGGCCCGACGCCTGATACGCAGTATTTT. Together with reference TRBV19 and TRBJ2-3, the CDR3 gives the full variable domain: DGGITQSPKYLFRKEGQNVTLSCEQNLNHDAMYWYRQDPGQGLRLIYYSQIVNDFQKGDIAEGYSVSREKKESFPLTVTSAQKNPTAFYLCASSIGPTPDTQYFGPGTRLTVL.

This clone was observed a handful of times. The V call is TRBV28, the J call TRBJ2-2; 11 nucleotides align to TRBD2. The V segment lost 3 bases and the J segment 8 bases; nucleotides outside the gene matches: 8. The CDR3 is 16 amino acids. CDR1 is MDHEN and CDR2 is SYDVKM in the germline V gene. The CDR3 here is CASSFGTSGFWGELFF. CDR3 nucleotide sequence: TGTGCCAGCAGTTTCGGGACTAGCGGTTTCTGGGGGGAGCTGTTTTTT.

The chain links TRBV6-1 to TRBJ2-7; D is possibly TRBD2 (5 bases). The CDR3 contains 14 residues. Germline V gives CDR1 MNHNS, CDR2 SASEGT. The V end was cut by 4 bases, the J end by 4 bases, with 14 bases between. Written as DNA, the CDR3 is TGTGCCAGCAGTGGGGTCGGGGTGGTTTACGAGCAGTACTTC. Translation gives CASSGVGVVYEQYF.

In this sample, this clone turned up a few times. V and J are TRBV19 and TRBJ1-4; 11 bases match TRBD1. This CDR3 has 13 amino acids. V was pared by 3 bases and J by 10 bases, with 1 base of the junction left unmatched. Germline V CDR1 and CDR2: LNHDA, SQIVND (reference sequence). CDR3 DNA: TGTGCCAGTAGTATGGGGACAGGGGGAAAACTGTTTTTT. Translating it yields CASSMGTGGKLFF.

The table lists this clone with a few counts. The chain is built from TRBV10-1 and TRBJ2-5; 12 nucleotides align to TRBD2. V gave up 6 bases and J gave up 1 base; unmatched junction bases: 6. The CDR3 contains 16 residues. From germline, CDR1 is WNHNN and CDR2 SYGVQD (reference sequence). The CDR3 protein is CASSEGLAGPQETQYF. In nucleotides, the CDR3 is TGCGCCAGCAGCGAGGGACTAGCGGGCCCCCAAGAGACCCAGTACTTC.

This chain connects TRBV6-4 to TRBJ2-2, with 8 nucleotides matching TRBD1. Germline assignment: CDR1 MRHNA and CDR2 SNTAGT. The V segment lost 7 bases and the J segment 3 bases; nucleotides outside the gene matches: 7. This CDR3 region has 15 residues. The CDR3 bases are TGTGCCAGCAAGATGGACAGGGCGGACACCGGGGAGCTGTTTTTT. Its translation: CASKMDRADTGELFF.

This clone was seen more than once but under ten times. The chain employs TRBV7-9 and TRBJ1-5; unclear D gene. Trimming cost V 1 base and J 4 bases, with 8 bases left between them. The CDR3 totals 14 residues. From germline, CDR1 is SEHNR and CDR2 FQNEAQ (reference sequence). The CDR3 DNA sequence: TGTGCCAGCAGCTTAGGGGAAGCTAATCAGCCCCAGCATTTT. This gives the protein CASSLGEANQPQHF.

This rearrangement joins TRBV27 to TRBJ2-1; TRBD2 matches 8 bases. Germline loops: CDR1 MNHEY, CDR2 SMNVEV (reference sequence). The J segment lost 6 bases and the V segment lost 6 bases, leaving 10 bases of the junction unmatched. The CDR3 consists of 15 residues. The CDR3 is CASRASGRGVNEQFF. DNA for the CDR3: TGTGCCAGCAGAGCCAGCGGGAGAGGGGTCAATGAGCAGTTCTTC.

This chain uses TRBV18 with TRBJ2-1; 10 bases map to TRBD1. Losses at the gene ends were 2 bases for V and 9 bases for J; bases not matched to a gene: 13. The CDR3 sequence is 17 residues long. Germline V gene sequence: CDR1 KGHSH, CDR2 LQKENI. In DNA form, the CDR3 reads TGTGCCAGCTCACCATCAACCGGGACAGGGGTCCAGGGTGAGCAGTTCTTC. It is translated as CASSPSTGTGVQGEQFF.

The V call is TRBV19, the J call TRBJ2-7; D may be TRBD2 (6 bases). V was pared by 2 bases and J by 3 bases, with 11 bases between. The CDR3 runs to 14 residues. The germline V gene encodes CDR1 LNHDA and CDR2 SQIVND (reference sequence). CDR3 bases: TGTGCCAGTAGTATAAATACGGGGGACTACGAGCAGTACTTC. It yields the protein CASSINTGDYEQYF. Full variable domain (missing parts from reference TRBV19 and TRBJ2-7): DGGITQSPKYLFRKEGQNVTLSCEQNLNHDAMYWYRQDPGQGLRLIYYSQIVNDFQKGDIAEGYSVSREKKESFPLTVTSAQKNPTAFYLCASSINTGDYEQYFGPGTRLTVT.

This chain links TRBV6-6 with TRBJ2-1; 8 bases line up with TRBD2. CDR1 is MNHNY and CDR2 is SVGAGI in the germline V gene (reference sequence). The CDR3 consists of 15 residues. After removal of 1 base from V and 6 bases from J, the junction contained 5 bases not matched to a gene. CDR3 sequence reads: CASSYWREAGNEQFF. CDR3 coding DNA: TGTGCCAGCAGTTACTGGCGGGAGGCGGGCAATGAGCAGTTCTTC.

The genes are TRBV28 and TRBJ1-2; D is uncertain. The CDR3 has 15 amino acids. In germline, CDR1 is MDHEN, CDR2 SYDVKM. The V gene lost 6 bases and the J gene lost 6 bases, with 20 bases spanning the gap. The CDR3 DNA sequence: TGTGCCAGCAGCCGCGTCCGGGCGGGGATCGATGGCTACACCTTC. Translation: CASSRVRAGIDGYTF.

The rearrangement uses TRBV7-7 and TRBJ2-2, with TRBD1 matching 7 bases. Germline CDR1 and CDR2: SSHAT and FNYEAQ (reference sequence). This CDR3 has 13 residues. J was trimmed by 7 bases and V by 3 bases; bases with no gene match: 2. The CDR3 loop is CASSLGQNGELFF. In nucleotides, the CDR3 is TGTGCCAGCAGCTTGGGACAGAACGGGGAGCTGTTTTTT.

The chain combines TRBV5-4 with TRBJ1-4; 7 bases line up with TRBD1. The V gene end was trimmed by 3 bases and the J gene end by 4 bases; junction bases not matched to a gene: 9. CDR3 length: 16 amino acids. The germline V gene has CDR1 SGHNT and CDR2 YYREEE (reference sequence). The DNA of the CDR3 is TGTGCCAGCAGCTACGAGGCGGGACAGATTAATGAAAAACTGTTTTTT. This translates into CASSYEAGQINEKLFF.

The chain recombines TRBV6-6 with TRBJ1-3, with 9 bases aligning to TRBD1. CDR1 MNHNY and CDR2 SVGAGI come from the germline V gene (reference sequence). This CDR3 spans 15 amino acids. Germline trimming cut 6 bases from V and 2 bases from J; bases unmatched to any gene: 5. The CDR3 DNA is TGTGCCAGCAGGGAACAGGGGGCGGCTGGAAACACCATATATTTT. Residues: CASREQGAAGNTIYF.

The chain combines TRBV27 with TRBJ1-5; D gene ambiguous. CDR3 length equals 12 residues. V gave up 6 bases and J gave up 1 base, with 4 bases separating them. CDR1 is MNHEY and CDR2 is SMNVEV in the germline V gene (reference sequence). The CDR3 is CASSLSNQPQHF. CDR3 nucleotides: TGTGCCAGCAGCCTGAGCAATCAGCCCCAGCATTTT.

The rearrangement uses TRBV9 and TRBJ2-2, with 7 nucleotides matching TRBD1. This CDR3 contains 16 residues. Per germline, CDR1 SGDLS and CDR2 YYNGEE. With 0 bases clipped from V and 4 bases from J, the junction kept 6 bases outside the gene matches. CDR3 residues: CASSVALGGGTGELFF. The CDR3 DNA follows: TGTGCCAGCAGCGTAGCATTAGGGGGCGGCACCGGGGAGCTGTTTTTT. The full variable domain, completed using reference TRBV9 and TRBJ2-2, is DSGVTQTPKHLITATGQRVTLRCSPRSGDLSVYWYQQSLDQGLQFLIQYYNGEERAKGNILERFSAQQFPDLHSELNLSSLELGDSALYFCASSVALGGGTGELFFGEGSRLTVL.

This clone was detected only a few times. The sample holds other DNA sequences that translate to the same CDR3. The CDR3 spells CASSRDRSYGYTF. DNA for the CDR3: TGTGCCAGCAGTCGGGACAGGAGCTATGGCTACACCTTC. The rearrangement uses TRBV5-6 and TRBJ1-2; 8 bases are a match to TRBD1. Germline V gene data show CDR1 as SGHDT and CDR2 as YYEEEE. The CDR3 totals 13 residues. Trimming cost V 5 bases and J 4 bases; bases outside gene matches: 4.

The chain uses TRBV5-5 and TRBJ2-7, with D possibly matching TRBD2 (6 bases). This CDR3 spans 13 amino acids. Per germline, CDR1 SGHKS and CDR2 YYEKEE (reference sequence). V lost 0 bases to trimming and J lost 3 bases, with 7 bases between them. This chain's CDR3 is CASSLAGSYEQYF. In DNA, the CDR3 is TGTGCCAGCAGCTTGGCCGGGAGCTACGAGCAGTACTTC.

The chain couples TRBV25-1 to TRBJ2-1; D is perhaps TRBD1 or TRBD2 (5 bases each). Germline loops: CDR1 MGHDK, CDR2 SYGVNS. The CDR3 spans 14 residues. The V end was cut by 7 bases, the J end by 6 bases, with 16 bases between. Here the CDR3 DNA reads TGTGCCAGCACGGGACGGCCCCCTGGCAATGAGCAGTTCTTC. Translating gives CASTGRPPGNEQFF. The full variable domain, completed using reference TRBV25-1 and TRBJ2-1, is EADIYQTPRYLVIGTGKKITLECSQTMGHDKMYWYQQDPGMELHLIHYSYGVNSTEKGDLSSESTVSRIRTEHFPLTLESARPSHTSQYLCASTGRPPGNEQFFGPGTRLTVL.